This T cell receptor beta chain was sequenced in a study of cytomegalovirus exposure and HLA in healthy donors. Participants comprised healthy donors of bone marrow. With respect to this clone: Its antigen remains unknown.

Findings and caveats of the study: Common viral pathogens seemed, in a later analysis, to connect with several of the most significant clusters. Excluded: some indistinguishable V segments such as TRBV6-2 and TRBV6-3.

Vbeta (60) and Jbeta (13) primers were used in the PCR. Assay: immunoSEQ multiplex PCR; the TCRdb copy retains only in-frame clones and omits some. The table has 65,000 to 70,000 clones, around 87% seen once. Germline CDR1 SGHAT, CDR2 FQNNGV. With 5 bases clipped from V and 2 bases from J, the junction kept 6 bases outside the gene matches. There are 16 residues in the CDR3. This clonotype originated in a woman aged 30 to 39 in good health and CMV-seropositive. This chain uses TRBV11-2 with TRBJ2-5; 12 bases align to TRBD2. Specimen: PBMCs. The CDR3 coding sequence is TGTGCCAGCAGCACGTGGACTAGCGGGACGCAAGAGACCCAGTACTTC. This gives the protein CASSTWTSGTQETQYF.